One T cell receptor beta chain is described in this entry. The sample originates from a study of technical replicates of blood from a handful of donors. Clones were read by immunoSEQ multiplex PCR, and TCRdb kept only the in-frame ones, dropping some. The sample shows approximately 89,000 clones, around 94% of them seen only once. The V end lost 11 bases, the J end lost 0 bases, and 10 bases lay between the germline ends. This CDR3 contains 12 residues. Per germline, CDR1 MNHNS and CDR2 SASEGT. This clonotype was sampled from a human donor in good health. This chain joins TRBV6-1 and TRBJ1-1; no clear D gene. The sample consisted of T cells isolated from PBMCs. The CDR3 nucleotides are TGTGCCGTTCACTTCCTGAACACTGAAGCTTTCTTT. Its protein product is CAVHFLNTEAFF.